Below, 9 T cell receptor beta chains from the same sample are listed, as sequenced in a study of T cell responses to AZD1222 COVID-19 vaccine. This table comes from immunoSEQ multiplex PCR, and its TCRdb copy is limited to in-frame clones, with some not included. The table has approximately 170,000 clones, roughly 88% seen once; the top ten hold about 9.9%. The sample in question was peripheral blood, obtained 28 days after the second AZD1222 dose. These receptors were collected from an adult who received the AZD1222 COVID-19 vaccine.

This clone was detected once. The chain is built from TRBV9 and TRBJ2-7; TRBD2 matches at 16 bases. CDR1 is SGDLS and CDR2 is YYNGEE in the germline V gene. CDR3 length: 17 amino acids. Trimming took 1 base from V and 4 from J; bases not matched to a gene: 5. CDR3 DNA: TGTGCCAGCAGCGTACCGGGACTAGCGGGGGGGCAGTACGAGCAGTACTTC. This gives the protein CASSVPGLAGGQYEQYF. Drawing the rest from reference TRBV9 and TRBJ2-7, the complete variable domain is DSGVTQTPKHLITATGQRVTLRCSPRSGDLSVYWYQQSLDQGLQFLIQYYNGEERAKGNILERFSAQQFPDLHSELNLSSLELGDSALYFCASSVPGLAGGQYEQYFGPGTRLTVT.

V is TRBV2 and J is TRBJ1-2, with 7 bases fitting TRBD1. J gave up 4 bases and V 5 bases, and 4 bases lay outside the gene matches. CDR1 is SNHLY, CDR2 FYNNEI, per germline. This CDR3 contains 13 residues. DNA of the CDR3: TGTGCCAGCAGTCTTGGACAGGCCTATGGCTACACCTTC. This codes for CASSLGQAYGYTF. Combining the CDR3 with reference TRBV2 and TRBJ1-2 gives the whole variable domain EPEVTQTPSHQVTQMGQEVILRCVPISNHLYFYWYRQILGQKVEFLVSFYNNEISEKSEIFDDQFSVERPDGSNFTLKIRSTKLEDSAMYFCASSLGQAYGYTFGSGTRLTVV.

The chain joins TRBV6-5 to TRBJ2-7, with D perhaps given as TRBD1 or TRBD2 (5 bases each). Germline CDR1 is MNHEY and CDR2 is SVGAGI. V dropped 7 bases and J dropped 3 bases, with 19 bases sitting between them. The CDR3 extends over 15 amino acids. CDR3 nucleotide sequence: TGTGCCAGCAAACCCGGGGCCGGGACCTACTACGAGCAGTACTTC. It codes for CASKPGAGTYYEQYF.

The chain couples TRBV9 to TRBJ2-7; 7 bases map to TRBD1. The CDR3 is 14 residues long. V trimming: 0 bases; J trimming: 2 bases; junction bases outside the gene matches: 2. CDR1 is SGDLS, CDR2 YYNGEE, per germline. CDR3 nucleotides: TGTGCCAGCAGCGTAGGGCAGGGGGCCTACGAGCAGTACTTC. This translates into CASSVGQGAYEQYF. Using reference TRBV9 and TRBJ2-7 for the parts outside the CDR3, the full variable domain is DSGVTQTPKHLITATGQRVTLRCSPRSGDLSVYWYQQSLDQGLQFLIQYYNGEERAKGNILERFSAQQFPDLHSELNLSSLELGDSALYFCASSVGQGAYEQYFGPGTRLTVT.

The rearrangement links TRBV28 to TRBJ2-5; 7 positions match TRBD1. Germline CDR1 MDHEN, CDR2 SYDVKM. The V gene end was trimmed by 7 bases and the J gene end by 2 bases; junction bases not matched to a gene: 10. CDR3 size: 15 residues. CDR3 sequence reads: CASMRGTVIQETQYF. CDR3 coding DNA: TGTGCCAGCATGCGAGGGACAGTTATACAAGAGACCCAGTACTTC.

The rearrangement uses TRBV9 and TRBJ2-7, with 10 nucleotides matching TRBD1. Trimming at V came to 4 bases and at J to 7 bases, leaving 8 bases not matched to a gene. Germline assignment: CDR1 SGDLS and CDR2 YYNGEE. This CDR3 comprises 14 residues. In nucleotides, the CDR3 is TGTGCCAGCAGCCGACGACAGGGGGCGAGAGAGCAGTACTTC. Its translation is CASSRRQGAREQYF.

This clone was counted once. The gene calls are TRBV19 and TRBJ2-6, with 7 bases fitting TRBD1. Germline V gene lookup returns CDR1 LNHDA and CDR2 SQIVND (reference sequence). The CDR3 covers 17 residues. V dropped 7 bases and J dropped 2; count of bases not matched to a gene: 11. The CDR3 protein is CASTVTGSSTGANVLTF. In DNA form, the CDR3 reads TGTGCCAGTACCGTGACAGGGAGCTCCACTGGGGCCAACGTCCTGACTTTC.

The chain uses TRBV30 and TRBJ1-3; D unresolved. The V and J ends lost 8 bases and 0 bases respectively, with 8 bases between them. The CDR3 sequence is 12 residues long. Germline V gene sequence: CDR1 GTSNPN, CDR2 SVGIG (reference sequence). CDR3 protein: CAAERSGNTIYF. The CDR3 coding sequence is TGTGCCGCCGAGCGCTCTGGAAACACCATATATTTT.

This clone was detected once. The genes are TRBV7-9 and TRBJ1-4, with D possibly matching TRBD1 (5 bases). CDR1 SEHNR and CDR2 FQNEAQ come from the germline V gene (reference sequence). The CDR3 covers 12 residues. With 6 bases removed from V and 7 bases from J, the gap between germline ends came to 9 bases. CDR3 DNA: TGTGCCAGCAGGGAGGACACTGAAAAACTGTTTTTT. Protein product: CASREDTEKLFF.